The 15 T cell receptor beta chains below all came from one sample that was sequenced in a study of T cells expressing NK-cell markers. After re-calling the 5' RACE reads, TCRdb lists one entry per CDR3 protein, DNA absent. The specimen's table records hundreds of thousands of distinct CDR3 sequences. Material: blood T cells: a sorted CD56 or NKG2C T cell subset, CD4+ or CD8+ T cells, or bulk PBMC T cells (not recorded which). Source of these receptors: a man aged 18-70 years in good health.

V usage is TRBV5-6 and J usage is TRBJ2-1; the TCRdb call, TRBD1, lacks DNA for checking. The CDR3 runs 16 residues. Germline V gene lookup returns CDR1 SGHDT and CDR2 YYEEEE. CDR3 protein: CASFYGGRKVGNEQFF. Based on the CDR3 plus reference TRBV5-6 and TRBJ2-1, the full variable domain is DAGVTQSPTHLIKTRGQQVTLRCSPKSGHDTVSWYQQALGQGPQFIFQYYEEEERQRGNFPDRFSGHQFPNYSSELNVNALLLGDSALYLCASFYGGRKVGNEQFFGPGTRLTVL.

This chain links TRBV18 with TRBJ2-5; with no DNA, the TCRdb D assignment of TRBD2 cannot be verified. Germline V CDR1 and CDR2: KGHSH, LQKENI. The CDR3 is 15 residues long. CDR3 amino acids: CASSGRTSGQETQYF.

The rearrangement links TRBV12-3 or TRBV12-4 to TRBJ1-2. The CDR3 covers 14 residues. The CDR3 sequence is CASRPGWTKAGYTF.

The V call is TRBV7-9, the J call TRBJ2-6; the D call from TCRdb, TRBD1, cannot be confirmed without DNA. The CDR3 totals 17 residues. The V gene's germline CDR1 is SEHNR and CDR2 FQNEAQ (reference sequence). The CDR3 loop reads CASSRAGATSGANVLTF.

The chain is built from TRBV12-3 or TRBV12-4 and TRBJ1-2; TCRdb indicates TRBD1, and absent DNA this call remains unverified. This CDR3 contains 13 residues. Here the CDR3 reads CAIGQGYNYGYTF.

The CDR3 spells CASSEVNEKLFF. The chain couples TRBV6-1 to TRBJ1-4. The CDR3 covers 12 residues. Germline V gene data show CDR1 as MNHNS and CDR2 as SASEGT.

The chain is built from TRBV6-1 and TRBJ2-5; TCRdb outputs TRBD1, but without DNA this stays unchecked. From germline, CDR1 is MNHNS and CDR2 SASEGT. This CDR3 has 18 residues. CDR3 sequence: CASSPLGHPKGREETQYF.

This chain uses TRBV20-1 with TRBJ1-4. Germline V gene lookup returns CDR1 DFQATT and CDR2 SNEGSKA (reference sequence). CDR3 length: 11 residues. The CDR3 here is CSARPNEKLFF.

The chain employs TRBV4-1 and TRBJ2-5; without DNA, the TCRdb call of TRBD1 cannot be checked. Germline values: CDR1 MGHRA, CDR2 YSYEKL. This CDR3 has 15 residues. CDR3 loop: CASSHAQGRGETQYF.

The J gene is TRBJ2-7, the V gene TRBV11-2; the D gene TCRdb calls, TRBD1, cannot be checked with no DNA. Germline CDR1 reads SGHAT; CDR2 reads FQNNGV. The CDR3 is 15 residues long. CDR3 sequence: CASSLDRGWGYEQYF. Using reference TRBV11-2 and TRBJ2-7 for the parts outside the CDR3, the full variable domain is EAGVAQSPRYKIIEKRQSVAFWCNPISGHATLYWYQQILGQGPKLLIQFQNNGVVDDSQLPKDRFSAERLKGVDSTLKIQPAKLEDSAVYLCASSLDRGWGYEQYFGPGTRLTVT.

The chain is built from TRBV2 and TRBJ1-5; TCRdb picks TRBD1, but there is no DNA to check that call. The CDR3 loop spans 13 amino acids. Germline CDR1 is SNHLY and CDR2 is FYNNEI. CDR3 region: CASSVGRDQPQHF.

The genes are TRBV24-1 and TRBJ2-3. There are 12 residues in the CDR3. Per the germline V gene, CDR1 is KGHDR and CDR2 is SFDVKD. This CDR3 reads CATSDFSDTQYF.

The rearrangement joins TRBV20-1 to TRBJ2-3; the TCRdb D gene call, TRBD1, has no DNA to confirm it. The germline CDR1 and CDR2 sequences are DFQATT and SNEGSKA (reference sequence). The CDR3 loop spans 14 amino acids. The CDR3 is CVIPYRVGPDTQYF.

V usage is TRBV20-1 and J usage is TRBJ2-4; TCRdb calls TRBD1, which cannot be checked without DNA. Germline V gene lookup returns CDR1 DFQATT and CDR2 SNEGSKA (reference sequence). There are 15 residues in the CDR3. CDR3 sequence reads: CSAAMGEIAKNIQYF.

The rearrangement links TRBV5-1 to TRBJ1-2; TCRdb reports TRBD1, a call that lacks DNA to check it against. Per the germline V gene, CDR1 is SGHRS and CDR2 is YFSETQ. This CDR3 has 14 residues. CDR3 region: CASRPSGTDYGYTF.